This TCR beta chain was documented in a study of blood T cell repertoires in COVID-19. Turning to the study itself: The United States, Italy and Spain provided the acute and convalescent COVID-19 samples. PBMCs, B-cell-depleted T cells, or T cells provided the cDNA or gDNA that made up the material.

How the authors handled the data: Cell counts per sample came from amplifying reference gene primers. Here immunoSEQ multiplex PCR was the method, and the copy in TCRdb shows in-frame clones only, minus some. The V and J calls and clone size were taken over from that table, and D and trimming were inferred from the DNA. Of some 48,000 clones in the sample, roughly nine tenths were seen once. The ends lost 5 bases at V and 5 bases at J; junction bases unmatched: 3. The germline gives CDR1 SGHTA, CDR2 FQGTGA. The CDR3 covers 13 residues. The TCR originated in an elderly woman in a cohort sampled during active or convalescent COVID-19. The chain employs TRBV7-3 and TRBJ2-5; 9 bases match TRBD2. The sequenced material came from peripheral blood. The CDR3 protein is CASSDGTSETQYF. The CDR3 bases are TGTGCCAGCAGCGATGGGACTAGCGAGACCCAGTACTTC.